Listed below are T cell receptor beta chains from one sample, sequenced in a study of PD-1 blockade in classical Hodgkin lymphoma. Libraries were prepared by immunoSEQ multiplex PCR; TCRdb keeps only in-frame clonotypes and omits some of them. This sample has 50,000 to 65,000 clones, with about 89% found just once. Sample: peripheral blood mononuclear cells (PBMCs), taken before the fourth cycle of nivolumab. The receptor source for this set is a human donor with classical Hodgkin lymphoma. Both conserved end residues are part of each CDR3. A D gene is named only where the DNA matches it firmly. Part of the rows lack a size; the others show once, few, many or a class for expanded clones.

D gene	J gene	clone size	V gene	CDR3 DNA	CDR3 protein
NA	TRBJ1-3	NA	TRBV5-6	TGTGCCAGCAGCCACTACACCTACGGAAACACCATATATTTT	CASSHYTYGNTIYF
NA	TRBJ1-1	NA	TRBV27	TGTGCCAGCAGTTTATTGGCGAACACTGAAGCTTTCTTT	CASSLLANTEAFF
NA	TRBJ2-1	NA	TRBV14	TGTGCCAGCAGCCAATATGGTTGGGGCAATGAGCAGTTCTTC	CASSQYGWGNEQFF
NA	TRBJ2-6	NA	TRBV19	TGTGCCAGTAGTATGGGGAGAGCCTTCTCTGGGGCCAACGTCCTGACTTTC	CASSMGRAFSGANVLTF
NA	TRBJ1-3	NA	TRBV7-2	TGTGCCAGCAGCTTAGCTTGGAGGATTGGAAACACCATATATTTT	CASSLAWRIGNTIYF
NA	TRBJ2-5	NA	TRBV10-2	TGCGCCAGCAGAGCCCACAGGGTGGGTGAGACCCAGTACTTC	CASRAHRVGETQYF
NA	TRBJ1-1	few	TRBV30	TGTGCCTGGAGTGTAGCGGGGAACACTGAAGCTTTCTTT	CAWSVAGNTEAFF
TRBD1	TRBJ2-7	NA	TRBV10-3	TGTGCCATCAGTGATCTTGACCGGGACAGTGGGAGCGAGCAGTACTTC	CAISDLDRDSGSEQYF
NA	TRBJ1-6	NA	TRBV25-1	TGTGCCAGCAGCTACGGGACCGGACCCCTCCACTTT	CASSYGTGPLHF
NA	TRBJ2-3	NA	TRBV7-7	TGTGCTAGCAGCTTAAGTTCTAGCACAGATACGCAGTATTTT	CASSLSSSTDTQYF
NA	TRBJ2-1	NA	TRBV11-3	TGTGCCAGCAGCTTGGGGATAGGCCCCTTGGAGGGGGGCGGCTACAATGAGCAGTTCTTC	CASSLGIGPLEGGGYNEQFF
NA	TRBJ1-3	NA	TRBV9	TGTGCCAGCAGCGCAGTATCGAACACCATATATTTT	CASSAVSNTIYF
NA	TRBJ1-1	NA	TRBV7-7	TGTGCTAGCAGCTTGGCAGAGACAACTGAAGCTTTCTTT	CASSLAETTEAFF
NA	TRBJ1-1	once	TRBV6-5	TGTGCCAGCAGGACGCCAGGGGAGGGCACTGAAGCTTTCTTT	CASRTPGEGTEAFF
NA	TRBJ1-1	NA	TRBV27	TGTGCCAGCAGTTTGAGCGGCTTGAACACTGAAGCTTTCTTT	CASSLSGLNTEAFF
NA	TRBJ2-5	NA	TRBV12-5	TGTGCTAGTGGTTTGGGTCTAGCAGATGAGACCCAGTACTTC	CASGLGLADETQYF
TRBD2	TRBJ2-7	NA	TRBV28	TGTGCCAGCAATTGGTGGGGCCTAGCGGGACTGGGGGAGCAGTACTTC	CASNWWGLAGLGEQYF
NA	TRBJ2-1	NA	TRBV30	TGTGCCTGGAGTGTGCGCGGGGACACCTACAATGAGCAGTTCTTC	CAWSVRGDTYNEQFF
NA	TRBJ2-1	NA	TRBV5-1	TGCGCCAGCAGCTTGGCCGGGACGGTGCAGTTCTTC	CASSLAGTVQFF
TRBD1	TRBJ1-2	NA	TRBV4-1	TGCGCCAGCAGCCAAGATCAGGGGCAGGGGGATGGCTACACCTTC	CASSQDQGQGDGYTF
NA	TRBJ1-4	NA	TRBV7-6	TGTGCCAGCAGCGCCGGCAGCCGTAATGAAAAACTGTTTTTT	CASSAGSRNEKLFF
NA	TRBJ1-3	NA	TRBV11-2	TGTGCCAGCAGCCCTAAGGGACGGCACTCTGGAAACACCATATATTTT	CASSPKGRHSGNTIYF
NA	TRBJ1-1	once	TRBV5-1	TGCGCCAGCAGCTTAAGTGGGCAGTGGAACACTGAAGCTTTCTTT	CASSLSGQWNTEAFF
NA	TRBJ1-4	NA	TRBV11-1	TGTGCCAGCAGCTACCGTCCCACCGGGAGCAATGAAAAACTGTTTTTT	CASSYRPTGSNEKLFF
NA	TRBJ2-3	NA	TRBV6-6	TGTGCCAGCACCCCGGGCCGGATGTCGGCAGATACGCAGTATTTT	CASTPGRMSADTQYF
TRBD1	TRBJ1-2	once	TRBV27	TGTGCCAGCAGTCCAGGGGGCGCGGACTATGGCTACACCTTC	CASSPGGADYGYTF
NA	TRBJ2-7	NA	TRBV7-9	TGTGCCAGCAGCTTACCCAGGGGCGAGCAGTACTTC	CASSLPRGEQYF
NA	TRBJ1-2	NA	TRBV9	TGTGCCAGCAGCGCAGTAAACCGAATTGGCTACACCTTC	CASSAVNRIGYTF
NA	TRBJ2-5	NA	TRBV18	TGTGCCAGCTCACGACAAGAGACCCAGTACTTC	CASSRQETQYF
TRBD2	TRBJ2-4	NA	TRBV13	TGTGCCAGCAGCTTATCCCCCAACGCGGGGGGGCCGGGCATTCAGTACTTC	CASSLSPNAGGPGIQYF
NA	TRBJ1-6	few	TRBV27	TGTGCCAGCGCGCTTTATAATTCACCCCTCCACTTT	CASALYNSPLHF
NA	TRBJ2-7	NA	TRBV7-2	TGTGCCAGCAGCTCCATCTACGAGCAGTACTTC	CASSSIYEQYF
TRBD2	TRBJ2-2	NA	TRBV19	TGTGCCAGTAGTAGTCTAGCGGGGGGCCCAAGGGGCGCCGGGGAGCTGTTTTTT	CASSSLAGGPRGAGELFF
TRBD2	TRBJ2-1	NA	TRBV5-1	TGCGCCAGCAGCTTGACTAGCGGGGACAACTACAATGAGCAGTTCTTC	CASSLTSGDNYNEQFF